The next 22 T cell receptor beta chains were all read from a single sample in a study of spatial heterogeneity in lung cancer (dated by TCRdb to about 2019). The investigation overall reported the following: The number of expanded intratumoral alpha and beta TCRs correlated with the tumor nonsynonymous mutation count.

The time point label, as the study defines it: sample taken at primary tumor resection. Their antigens remain unidentified. Library creation used 5' RACE. Sequencing relied on a NextSeq 500. The public sequencing data were trimmed at Q25 with fastp and processed into clonotypes with MiXCR by TCRdb, which kept only in-frame beta chains. CDR3 protein duplicates are merged, each entry listing the most common genes and DNA. The sample records around 8,800 distinct CDR3 sequences, 4% to 6% of which are singletons. The leading ten clones occupy 14% of the sample. The sequencing used lung tumor tissue, collected at surgery. The receptor source for this set is a female donor with early-stage non-small cell lung cancer.

This clonotype was seen a handful of times. The V gene is TRBV20-1, the J gene TRBJ2-4; tentatively, D is TRBD1 (6 bases). This CDR3 comprises 14 residues. V lost 6 bases, J lost 4 bases, and 16 bases lay in between. CDR1 and CDR2 from the germline V gene are DFQATT and SNEGSKA (reference sequence). The CDR3 sequence: CSALPGARKNIQYF. The CDR3, as DNA: TGCAGTGCACTCCCAGGGGCGAGAAAAAACATTCAGTACTTC.

This clonotype was observed at least ten times. V is TRBV28 and J is TRBJ1-1, with D possibly TRBD1 on 5 matching bases. Germline V lookup: CDR1 MDHEN, CDR2 SYDVKM. CDR3 length equals 13 residues. Deletions cut 11 bases from V and 3 bases from J, with 16 bases between. CDR3 DNA: TGTGCCTGCGCCGGGACTTGGGACACTGAAGCTTTCTTT. Translation: CACAGTWDTEAFF.

This clonotype was detected many times. The J gene is TRBJ2-5, the V gene TRBV7-2; D is perhaps TRBD1 (6 bases). Trimming cost V 3 bases and J 5 bases, with 13 bases left between them. This CDR3 is built from 14 residues. The germline gives CDR1 SGHTA, CDR2 FQGNSA. The CDR3 DNA follows: TGTGCCAGCAGCTTTGGACAGTTCAGGGAGACCCAGTACTTC. Its translation: CASSFGQFRETQYF.

This clonotype is labeled medium-sized. The rearrangement joins TRBV29-1 to TRBJ2-3; D unresolved. CDR1 is SQVTM, CDR2 ANQGSEA, per germline. Trimming removed 2 bases at V and 4 bases at J, with 10 bases between. This CDR3 spans 13 amino acids. CDR3 loop: CSVESGIADTQYF. The CDR3 DNA sequence: TGCAGCGTTGAAAGTGGCATTGCAGATACGCAGTATTTT.

This clonotype was found many times. The rearrangement joins TRBV6-1 to TRBJ2-1, with 11 nucleotides matching TRBD1. Germline CDR1 reads MNHNS; CDR2 reads SASEGT. Losses at the gene ends were 8 bases for V and 3 bases for J; bases not matched to a gene: 3. There are 14 residues in the CDR3. The CDR3 loop is CASRTGGYYNEQFF. The CDR3 DNA is TGTGCCAGCCGGACAGGGGGCTACTACAATGAGCAGTTCTTC.

This clonotype was recorded many times. V usage is TRBV11-2 and J usage is TRBJ2-1; 11 nucleotides agree with TRBD1. The germline gives CDR1 SGHAT, CDR2 FQNNGV. V shed 5 bases, J shed 3 bases, and the junction held 3 bases outside the gene matches. This CDR3 contains 15 residues. CDR3: CASSIGTGGYNEQFF. In DNA, the CDR3 is TGTGCCAGCAGCATTGGGACAGGGGGCTACAATGAGCAGTTCTTC. Filled out from reference TRBV11-2 and TRBJ2-1, the complete variable domain reads EAGVAQSPRYKIIEKRQSVAFWCNPISGHATLYWYQQILGQGPKLLIQFQNNGVVDDSQLPKDRFSAERLKGVDSTLKIQPAKLEDSAVYLCASSIGTGGYNEQFFGPGTRLTVL.

This clonotype was seen only a few times. The V call is TRBV18, the J call TRBJ2-5; D not certain. The CDR3 length is 11 residues. Between the trimmed V and J ends, which lost 3 bases and 5 bases, there was a span of 4 bases. Germline CDR1 is KGHSH and CDR2 is LQKENI. The CDR3, as DNA: TGTGCCAGCTCACCGGGGGAGACCCAGTACTTC. Its protein is CASSPGETQYF.

This clonotype has ten or more counts. The chain links TRBV7-3 to TRBJ2-5; 9 positions match TRBD1. Losses at the gene ends were 3 bases for V and 1 base for J; bases not matched to a gene: 6. The CDR3 covers 16 residues. CDR1 SGHTA and CDR2 FQGTGA come from the germline V gene. In DNA form, the CDR3 reads TGTGCCAGCAGCTTTCAGGGGGGACAGGGCCAAGAGACCCAGTACTTC. Encoded protein: CASSFQGGQGQETQYF.

By share, this clonotype counts as medium-sized. V and J are TRBV25-1 and TRBJ2-1; the D gene is possibly TRBD2 (6 bases). This CDR3 is 13 amino acids long. Germline assignment: CDR1 MGHDK and CDR2 SYGVNS. V was shortened by 5 bases and J by 9 bases, with 14 bases between the two germline ends. In nucleotides, the CDR3 is TGTGCCAGCAGTACCGGGAGTTGGGGTGAGCAGTTCTTC. It yields the protein CASSTGSWGEQFF.

This clonotype was picked up a small number of times. The rearrangement uses TRBV24-1 and TRBJ2-1, with TRBD2 matching over 10 bases. With 4 bases clipped from V and 2 bases from J, the junction kept 1 base outside the gene matches. The CDR3 has 15 residues. In germline, CDR1 is KGHDR, CDR2 SFDVKD. The CDR3 loop reads CATSETSGAYNEQFF. DNA for the CDR3: TGTGCCACCAGTGAAACTAGCGGGGCCTACAATGAGCAGTTCTTC.

There are many counts of this clonotype. The V gene is TRBV9, the J gene TRBJ2-4; D may be TRBD2 (6 bases). Trimming stripped 2 bases from V and 5 bases from J, with 14 bases between. CDR1 and CDR2 from the germline V gene are SGDLS and YYNGEE. The CDR3 loop spans 15 amino acids. The CDR3 reads CASSVGAGRQNIQYF. CDR3 nucleotides: TGTGCCAGCAGCGTGGGTGCAGGGAGGCAAAACATTCAGTACTTC.

This clonotype was seen repeatedly, ten times or more. The rearrangement uses TRBV12-3 or TRBV12-4 and TRBJ2-1, with TRBD2 identical over 12 bases. The CDR3 is made up of 16 amino acids. V shed 5 bases and J 7 bases; nucleotides not matched to a gene: 9. DNA for the CDR3: TGTGCCAGCAGTGCTCGACTAGCGGGAGATTCGAATGAGCAGTTCTTC. Its translation: CASSARLAGDSNEQFF.

Ten or more counts support this clonotype. This chain connects TRBV6-5 to TRBJ2-7; 8 bases are a match to TRBD1. V lost 4 bases, J lost 5 bases, and 7 bases stayed unmatched. The germline gives CDR1 MNHEY, CDR2 SVGAGI. This CDR3 spans 14 amino acids. CDR3 DNA: TGTGCCAGCAGTTCCCGCCCAGGGGGCAACGAGCAGTACTTC. Translation: CASSSRPGGNEQYF.

In its sample, this clonotype was seen many times. The gene calls are TRBV7-8 and TRBJ1-2; D ambiguous. CDR3 length: 15 amino acids. Trimming removed 4 bases from V and 0 bases from J, with 12 bases in between. Germline lookup yields CDR1 SGHVS and CDR2 FQNEAQ. The CDR3 region is CASSSPSRTNYGYTF. In DNA form, the CDR3 reads TGTGCCAGCAGCTCTCCCTCGAGAACTAACTATGGCTACACCTTC.

By frequency in the sample, this clonotype is medium-sized (0.01 to 0.1%). The chain employs TRBV27 and TRBJ2-7; 7 bases agree with TRBD1. The CDR3 contains 11 residues. Germline V gene sequence: CDR1 MNHEY, CDR2 SMNVEV (reference sequence). Germline trimming cut 6 bases from V and 6 bases from J; bases unmatched to any gene: 2. The CDR3: CASRQGPEQYF. For the CDR3, the DNA is TGTGCCAGCAGACAGGGGCCCGAGCAGTACTTC.

The rearrangement uses TRBV5-1 and TRBJ2-1, with 7 bases matching TRBD2. V trimming: 0 bases; J trimming: 5 bases; junction bases outside the gene matches: 2. In germline, CDR1 is SGHRS, CDR2 YFSETQ. CDR3 size: 14 residues. Written as DNA, the CDR3 is TGCGCCAGCAGCTTGGCTAGCGGAGACAATGAGCAGTTCTTC. It codes for CASSLASGDNEQFF.

Sample share makes this clonotype medium-sized. The V gene is TRBV27, the J gene TRBJ1-5; possibly TRBD1 for D (5 bases). The CDR3 extends over 13 amino acids. From germline, CDR1 is MNHEY and CDR2 SMNVEV (reference sequence). V was clipped by 5 bases and J by 11 bases, with 16 bases between them. The CDR3 sequence: CASSQRGDEAQHF. CDR3 coding DNA: TGTGCCAGCAGTCAGAGGGGTGATGAAGCCCAGCATTTT.

This clonotype is medium-sized by share. J is TRBJ2-5 and V is TRBV27; 8 bases agree with TRBD1. The CDR3 runs 17 residues. Germline V lookup: CDR1 MNHEY, CDR2 SMNVEV (reference sequence). Germline trimming cut 3 bases from V and 0 bases from J; bases unmatched to any gene: 9. CDR3 loop: CASSFLFRGRYQETQYF. DNA for the CDR3: TGTGCCAGCAGTTTCTTATTCAGGGGGCGCTACCAAGAGACCCAGTACTTC.

This clonotype was counted many times. The rearrangement uses TRBV11-2 and TRBJ2-3; D remains unclear. Germline CDR1 reads SGHAT; CDR2 reads FQNNGV. Between the trimmed V and J ends, which lost 0 bases and 5 bases, there was a span of 6 bases. This CDR3 has 13 residues. The CDR3 sequence is CASSLDQIDTQYF. The CDR3 DNA reads TGTGCCAGCAGCTTAGACCAGATAGATACGCAGTATTTT.

At least ten counts were recorded for this clonotype. The CDR3 coding sequence is TGCAGTGCGGATGCCCCGGAAACTTACAATGAGCAGTTCTTC. Translated, it gives CSADAPETYNEQFF. The J gene is TRBJ2-1, the V gene TRBV20-1; D gene unclear. Looked up from germline, CDR1 is DFQATT and CDR2 is SNEGSKA (reference sequence). Trimming took off 6 bases at V and 4 bases at J, with 16 bases between the two ends. The CDR3 consists of 14 residues.

The chain recombines TRBV29-1 with TRBJ2-1; TRBD2 aligns across 11 bases. CDR1 is SQVTM, CDR2 ANQGSEA, per germline. The ends lost 6 bases at V and 0 bases at J; junction bases unmatched: 7. CDR3 length: 16 residues. Written as DNA, the CDR3 is TGCAGCGTAACCGGGACTAGCGGCAGCTCCTACAATGAGCAGTTCTTC. Translation: CSVTGTSGSSYNEQFF.

This clonotype was counted between two and nine times. The chain combines TRBV23-1 with TRBJ2-1; TRBD1 might be the D (5 bases). TRBV23-1 is an open reading frame whose function is uncertain. Between the trimmed V and J ends, which lost 0 bases and 0 bases, there was a span of 6 bases. The CDR3 has 15 amino acids. CDR3 coding DNA: TGCGCCAGCAGTCAATCAAGGGGCTCCTACAATGAGCAGTTCTTC. Protein product: CASSQSRGSYNEQFF.